The T cell receptor (beta chain) described here comes from a study of blood T cell repertoires in COVID-19 (dated by TCRdb to 2020 to 2021). With respect to the entire study: The collaborator samples originated in the United States, Italy and Spain and spanned the acute and convalescent phases of COVID-19. Samples came from the ongoing ImmuneRACE study (first 160 participants) plus 1,254 subjects from 6 global collaborators. The repertoires were made available in a free public database intended to serve as a resource for research on the immune response to SARS-CoV-2. HLA class I and class II types, where available, came from metadata supplied by the sample provider rather than from assay-based typing. Deeply sampled blood TCRbeta repertoires from subjects exposed to, actively infected with, or recovered from COVID-19 were included in the dataset. The prospective study material was composed of cDNA or gDNA derived from T cells, B-cell-depleted T cells, or PBMCs. A de-identified subject ID, COVID-19 status, age in years and sex were almost always included in the sample metadata. Beyond this particular receptor, the publication reports: Clinical and demographic metadata were provided uncurated, with the amount varying by source and participant.

Collaborating institutions collected whole blood in K2EDTA tubes following their own protocols. Collaborator samples were shipped for TCRbeta analysis as frozen whole blood, isolated PBMCs, or DNA extracted from either sample type. The immunoSEQ Assay, a bias-controlled multiplex PCR, was used to amplify TCRbeta CDR3 regions from genomic DNA. Under the source paper's analysis protocol: The number of nucleated cells in each sample was estimated by amplification of reference gene primers within the assay. To quantify the absolute abundance of each unique TCRbeta CDR3 rearrangement, sequence reads were collapsed and filtered. For each sample, productive Simpson clonality was calculated as the square root of Simpson's diversity index over productive rearrangements. In TCRdb, the immuneACCESS table is reduced to in-frame sequences with V and J assigned. These tables do not hold every clone; where another copy was compared, an unresolved V gene accounts for under half, and the others remain unexplained. D and trimming were read from the DNA, whereas the V and J calls and clone size are those reported in that table. The sample table contains 150,000 to 200,000 clones; only one count was recorded for 70% to 85% of them. The ten largest make up about a fifth of the sample.

In regard to this clone: What antigen it recognizes has not been identified. No qualities accompany the bases; no much larger clone lies one base away.

Specimen: peripheral blood. This TCR was recovered from a woman aged 80 or older with acute or convalescent COVID-19.

The CDR3 region reads CARSGTGPEWGQFF. The DNA sequence is as follows: TGTGCCAGGTCCGGGACAGGTCCTGAATGGGGGCAGTTCTTC. The chain joins TRBV2 to TRBJ2-1; 8 bases in the middle match TRBD1. There are 14 amino acids in the CDR3, from cysteine to phenylalanine inclusive. Only the CDR3 DNA is retained, 42 bases long and in frame from the first base. Reading the germline V gene gives CDR1 SNHLY and CDR2 FYNNEI. V lost 9 bases and J lost 12 bases, and the count of bases not matched to a germline gene is 16.